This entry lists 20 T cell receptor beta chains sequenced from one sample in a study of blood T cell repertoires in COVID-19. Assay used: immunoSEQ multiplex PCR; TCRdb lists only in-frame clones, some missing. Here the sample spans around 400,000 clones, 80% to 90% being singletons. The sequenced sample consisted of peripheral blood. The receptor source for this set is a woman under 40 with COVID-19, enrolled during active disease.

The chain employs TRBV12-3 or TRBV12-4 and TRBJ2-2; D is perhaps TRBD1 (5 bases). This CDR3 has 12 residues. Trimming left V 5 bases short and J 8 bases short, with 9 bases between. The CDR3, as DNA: TGTGCCAGCAGTCCTAAGGGGGGGGAGCTGTTTTTT. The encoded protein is CASSPKGGELFF.

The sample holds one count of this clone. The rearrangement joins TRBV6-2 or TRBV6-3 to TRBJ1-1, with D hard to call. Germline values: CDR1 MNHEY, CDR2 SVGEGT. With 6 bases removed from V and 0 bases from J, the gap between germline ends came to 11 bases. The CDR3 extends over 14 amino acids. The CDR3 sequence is CASSLPGMNTEAFF. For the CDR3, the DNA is TGTGCCAGCAGCCTTCCAGGCATGAACACTGAAGCTTTCTTT.

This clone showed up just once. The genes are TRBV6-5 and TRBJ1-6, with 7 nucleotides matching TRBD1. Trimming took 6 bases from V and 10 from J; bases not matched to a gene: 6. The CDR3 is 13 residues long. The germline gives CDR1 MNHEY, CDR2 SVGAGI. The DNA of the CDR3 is TGTGCCAGCAGCGCACAGGGGAACTCACCCCTCCACTTT. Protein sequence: CASSAQGNSPLHF.

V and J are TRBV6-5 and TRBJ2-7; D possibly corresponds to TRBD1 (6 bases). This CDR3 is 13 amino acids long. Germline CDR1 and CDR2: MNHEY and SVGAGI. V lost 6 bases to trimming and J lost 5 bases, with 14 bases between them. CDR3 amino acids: CASRRQGTHEQYF. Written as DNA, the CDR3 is TGTGCCAGCAGGCGGCAGGGGACCCACGAGCAGTACTTC.

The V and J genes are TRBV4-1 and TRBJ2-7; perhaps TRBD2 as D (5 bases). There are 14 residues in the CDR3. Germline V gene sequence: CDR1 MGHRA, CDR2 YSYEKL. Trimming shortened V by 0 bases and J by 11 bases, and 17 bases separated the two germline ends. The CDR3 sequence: CASSQESGSLGKYF. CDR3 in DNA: TGCGCCAGCAGCCAAGAAAGTGGGAGCCTGGGGAAGTACTTC.

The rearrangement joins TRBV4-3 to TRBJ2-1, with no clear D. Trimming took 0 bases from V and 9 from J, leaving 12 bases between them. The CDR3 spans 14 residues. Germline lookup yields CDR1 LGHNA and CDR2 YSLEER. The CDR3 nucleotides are TGCGCCAGCAGCCAAGACACTATATCGGGTGAGCAGTTCTTC. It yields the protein CASSQDTISGEQFF.

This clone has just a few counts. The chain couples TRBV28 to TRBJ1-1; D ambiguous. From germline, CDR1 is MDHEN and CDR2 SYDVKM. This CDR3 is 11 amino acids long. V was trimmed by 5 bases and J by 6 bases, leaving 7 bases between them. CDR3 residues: CASSGRSEAFF. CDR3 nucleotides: TGTGCCAGCAGTGGCCGTTCTGAAGCTTTCTTT.

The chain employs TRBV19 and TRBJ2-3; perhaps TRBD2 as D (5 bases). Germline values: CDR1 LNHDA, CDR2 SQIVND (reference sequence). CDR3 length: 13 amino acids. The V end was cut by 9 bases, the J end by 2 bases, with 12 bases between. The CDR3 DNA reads TGTGCCAGCTTCATGAGGGCCACAGATACGCAGTATTTT. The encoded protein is CASFMRATDTQYF.

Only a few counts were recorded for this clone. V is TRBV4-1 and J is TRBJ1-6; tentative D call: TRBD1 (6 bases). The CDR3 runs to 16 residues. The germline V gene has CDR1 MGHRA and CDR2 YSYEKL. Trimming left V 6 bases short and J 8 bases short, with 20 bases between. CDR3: CASRTGGGRQDSPLHF. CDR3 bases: TGCGCCAGCAGGACAGGCGGGGGGAGGCAGGATTCACCCCTCCACTTT.

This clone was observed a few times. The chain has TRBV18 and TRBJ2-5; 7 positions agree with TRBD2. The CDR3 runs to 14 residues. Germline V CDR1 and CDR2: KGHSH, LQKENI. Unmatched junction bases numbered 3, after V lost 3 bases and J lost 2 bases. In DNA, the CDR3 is TGTGCCAGCTCACCTGGACTAGAACAAGAGACCCAGTACTTC. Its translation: CASSPGLEQETQYF.

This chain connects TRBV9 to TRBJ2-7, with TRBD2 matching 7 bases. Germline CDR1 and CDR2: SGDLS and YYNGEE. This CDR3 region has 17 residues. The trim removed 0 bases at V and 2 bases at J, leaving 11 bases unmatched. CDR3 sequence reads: CASSVGVAGPPPYEQYF. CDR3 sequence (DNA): TGTGCCAGCAGCGTAGGGGTAGCGGGTCCTCCCCCCTACGAGCAGTACTTC.

The CDR3 loop is CASSEGLAGGYEQYF. CDR3 bases: TGTGCCAGCAGTGAAGGACTAGCGGGAGGCTACGAGCAGTACTTC. This chain links TRBV6-1 with TRBJ2-7; 13 bases line up with TRBD2. Germline V CDR1 and CDR2: MNHNS, SASEGT. Trimming at V came to 1 base and at J to 3 bases, leaving 0 bases not matched to a gene. This CDR3 is 15 amino acids long.

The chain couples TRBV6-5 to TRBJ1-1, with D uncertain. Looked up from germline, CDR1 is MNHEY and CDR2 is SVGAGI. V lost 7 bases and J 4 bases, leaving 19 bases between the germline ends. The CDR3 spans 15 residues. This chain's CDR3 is CASNLFGRLITEAFF. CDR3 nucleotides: TGTGCCAGCAACCTTTTTGGCAGGTTGATCACTGAAGCTTTCTTT.

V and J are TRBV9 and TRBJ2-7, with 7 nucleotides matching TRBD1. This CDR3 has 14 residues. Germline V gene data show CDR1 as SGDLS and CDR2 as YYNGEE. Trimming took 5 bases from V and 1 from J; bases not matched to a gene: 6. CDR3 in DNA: TGTGCCAGCAGTCCCGGGACAGCGTCCTACGAGCAGTACTTC. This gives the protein CASSPGTASYEQYF.

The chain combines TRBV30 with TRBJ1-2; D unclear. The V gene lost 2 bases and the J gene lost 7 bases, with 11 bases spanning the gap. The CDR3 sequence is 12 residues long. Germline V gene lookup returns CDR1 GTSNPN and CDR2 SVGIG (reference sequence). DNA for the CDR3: TGTGCCTGGAGTCTAGGAGCGGCTGGCTACACCTTC. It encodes CAWSLGAAGYTF.

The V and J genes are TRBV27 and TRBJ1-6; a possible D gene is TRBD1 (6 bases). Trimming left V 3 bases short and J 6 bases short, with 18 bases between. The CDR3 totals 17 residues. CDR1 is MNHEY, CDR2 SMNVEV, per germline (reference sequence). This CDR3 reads CASSFVRGAVANSPLHF. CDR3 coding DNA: TGTGCCAGCAGTTTCGTACGGGGGGCGGTTGCTAATTCACCCCTCCACTTT.

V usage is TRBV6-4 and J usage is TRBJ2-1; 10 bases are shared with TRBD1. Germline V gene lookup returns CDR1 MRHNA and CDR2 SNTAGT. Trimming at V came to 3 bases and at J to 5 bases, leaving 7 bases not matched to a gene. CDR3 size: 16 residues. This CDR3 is CASSDSGTGDHNEQFF. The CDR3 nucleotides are TGTGCCAGCAGTGATTCCGGGACAGGGGATCACAATGAGCAGTTCTTC.

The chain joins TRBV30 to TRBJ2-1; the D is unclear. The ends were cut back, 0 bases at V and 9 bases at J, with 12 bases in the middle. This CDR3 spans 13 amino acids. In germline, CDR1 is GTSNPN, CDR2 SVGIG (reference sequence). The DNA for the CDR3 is TGTGCCTGGAGTGTCGATAGATCGGGTGAGCAGTTCTTC. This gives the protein CAWSVDRSGEQFF.

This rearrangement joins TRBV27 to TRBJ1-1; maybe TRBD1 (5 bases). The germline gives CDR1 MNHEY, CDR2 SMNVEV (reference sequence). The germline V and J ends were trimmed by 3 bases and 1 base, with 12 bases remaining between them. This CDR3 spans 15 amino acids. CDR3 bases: TGTGCCAGCAGTTTTCGCCGACAGCAGAACACTGAAGCTTTCTTT. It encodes CASSFRRQQNTEAFF.

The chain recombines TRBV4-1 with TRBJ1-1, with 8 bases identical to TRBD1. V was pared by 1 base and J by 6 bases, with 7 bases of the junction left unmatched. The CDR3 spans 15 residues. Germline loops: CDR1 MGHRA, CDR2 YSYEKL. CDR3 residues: CASSQVWTGRAEAFF. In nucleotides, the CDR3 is TGCGCCAGCAGCCAAGTTTGGACAGGGCGGGCTGAAGCTTTCTTT.